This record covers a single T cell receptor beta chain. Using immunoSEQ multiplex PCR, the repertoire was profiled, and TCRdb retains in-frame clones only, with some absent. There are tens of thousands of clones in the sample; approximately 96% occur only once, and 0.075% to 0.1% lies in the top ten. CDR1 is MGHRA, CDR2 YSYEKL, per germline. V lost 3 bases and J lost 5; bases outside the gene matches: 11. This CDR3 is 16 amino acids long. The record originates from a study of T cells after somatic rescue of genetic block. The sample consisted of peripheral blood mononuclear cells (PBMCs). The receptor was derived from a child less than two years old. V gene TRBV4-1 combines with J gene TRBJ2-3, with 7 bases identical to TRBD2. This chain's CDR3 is CASSHARTAGEDTQYF. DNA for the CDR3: TGCGCCAGCAGCCACGCGCGGACGGCGGGAGAAGATACGCAGTATTTT.